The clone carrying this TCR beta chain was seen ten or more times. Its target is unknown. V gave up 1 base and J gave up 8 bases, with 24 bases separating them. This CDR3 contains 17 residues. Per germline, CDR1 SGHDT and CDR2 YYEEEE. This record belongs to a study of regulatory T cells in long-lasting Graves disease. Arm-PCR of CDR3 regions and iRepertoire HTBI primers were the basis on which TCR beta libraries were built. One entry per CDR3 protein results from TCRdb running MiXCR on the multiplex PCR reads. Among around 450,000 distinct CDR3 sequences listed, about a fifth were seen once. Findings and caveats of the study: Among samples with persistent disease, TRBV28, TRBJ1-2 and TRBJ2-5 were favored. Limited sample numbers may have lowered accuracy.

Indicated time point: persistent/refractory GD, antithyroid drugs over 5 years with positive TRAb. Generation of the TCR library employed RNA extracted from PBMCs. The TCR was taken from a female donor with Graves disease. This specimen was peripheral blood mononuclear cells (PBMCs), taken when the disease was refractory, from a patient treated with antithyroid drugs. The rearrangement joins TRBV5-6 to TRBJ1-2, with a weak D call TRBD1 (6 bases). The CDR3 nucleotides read TGTGCCAGCAGCTTGTTCCGGGACACGGTAGAACGGCGCGGCTACACCTTC. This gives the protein CASSLFRDTVERRGYTF.